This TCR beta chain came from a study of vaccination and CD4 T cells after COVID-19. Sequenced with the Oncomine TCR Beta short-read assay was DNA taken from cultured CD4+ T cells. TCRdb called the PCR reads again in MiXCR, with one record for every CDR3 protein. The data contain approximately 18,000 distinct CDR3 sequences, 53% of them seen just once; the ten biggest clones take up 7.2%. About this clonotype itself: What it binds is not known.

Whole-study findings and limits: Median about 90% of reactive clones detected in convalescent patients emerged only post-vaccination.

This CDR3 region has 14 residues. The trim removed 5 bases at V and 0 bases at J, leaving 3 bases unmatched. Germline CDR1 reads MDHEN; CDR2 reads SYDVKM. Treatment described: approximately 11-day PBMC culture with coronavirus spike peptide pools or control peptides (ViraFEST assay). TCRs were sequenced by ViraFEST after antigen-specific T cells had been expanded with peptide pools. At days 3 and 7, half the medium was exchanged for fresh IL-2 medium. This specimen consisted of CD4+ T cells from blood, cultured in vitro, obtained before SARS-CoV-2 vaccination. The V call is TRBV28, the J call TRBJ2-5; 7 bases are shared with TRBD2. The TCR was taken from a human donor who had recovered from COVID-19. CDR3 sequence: CASSALAYQETQYF. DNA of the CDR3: TGTGCCAGCAGTGCACTAGCGTACCAAGAGACCCAGTACTTC.